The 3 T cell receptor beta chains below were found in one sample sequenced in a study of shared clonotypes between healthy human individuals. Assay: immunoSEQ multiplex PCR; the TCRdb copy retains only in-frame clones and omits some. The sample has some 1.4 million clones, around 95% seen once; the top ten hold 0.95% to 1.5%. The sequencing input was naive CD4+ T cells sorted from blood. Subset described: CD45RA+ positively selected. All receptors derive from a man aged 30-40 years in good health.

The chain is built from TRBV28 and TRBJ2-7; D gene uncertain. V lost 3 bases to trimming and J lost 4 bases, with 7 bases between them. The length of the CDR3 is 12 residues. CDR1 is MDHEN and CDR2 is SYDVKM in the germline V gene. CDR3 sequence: CASSLFYYEQYF. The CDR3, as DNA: TGTGCCAGCAGTTTGTTCTATTACGAGCAGTACTTC.

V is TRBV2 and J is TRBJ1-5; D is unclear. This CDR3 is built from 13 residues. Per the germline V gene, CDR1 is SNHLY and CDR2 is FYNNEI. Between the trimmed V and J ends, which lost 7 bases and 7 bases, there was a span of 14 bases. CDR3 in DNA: TGTGCCAGCAACCCCCGGAGGGAACAGCCCCAGCATTTT. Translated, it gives CASNPRREQPQHF.

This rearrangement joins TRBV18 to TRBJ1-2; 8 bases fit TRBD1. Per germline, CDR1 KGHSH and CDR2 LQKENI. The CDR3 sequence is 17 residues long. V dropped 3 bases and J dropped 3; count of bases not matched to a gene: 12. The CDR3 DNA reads TGTGCCAGCTCACCTCTTGCCTCAGGGGGCGAAGACTATGGCTACACCTTC. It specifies CASSPLASGGEDYGYTF.